This T cell receptor (beta chain) was captured by sequencing in a study of control samples from healthy donors and cancer patients. Trimming took 0 bases from V and 7 from J, leaving 12 bases between them. The CDR3 runs to 14 residues. CDR1 and CDR2 from the germline V gene are SGHDN and FVKESK. The repertoire was sequenced with immunoSEQ multiplex PCR; TCRdb's copy has only in-frame clones and lacks some. This sample yields about 95,000 clones, of which approximately 91% are seen a single time; 0.85% to 1% belongs to the top ten. This clonotype was sampled from a woman between 25 and 40 years old in good health. The sample comprised blood. The chain employs TRBV14 and TRBJ1-2; D perhaps matches TRBD1 (6 bases). CDR3 bases: TGTGCCAGCAGCCAAGATACCGGGGGGGCTGGCTACACCTTC. This encodes CASSQDTGGAGYTF.